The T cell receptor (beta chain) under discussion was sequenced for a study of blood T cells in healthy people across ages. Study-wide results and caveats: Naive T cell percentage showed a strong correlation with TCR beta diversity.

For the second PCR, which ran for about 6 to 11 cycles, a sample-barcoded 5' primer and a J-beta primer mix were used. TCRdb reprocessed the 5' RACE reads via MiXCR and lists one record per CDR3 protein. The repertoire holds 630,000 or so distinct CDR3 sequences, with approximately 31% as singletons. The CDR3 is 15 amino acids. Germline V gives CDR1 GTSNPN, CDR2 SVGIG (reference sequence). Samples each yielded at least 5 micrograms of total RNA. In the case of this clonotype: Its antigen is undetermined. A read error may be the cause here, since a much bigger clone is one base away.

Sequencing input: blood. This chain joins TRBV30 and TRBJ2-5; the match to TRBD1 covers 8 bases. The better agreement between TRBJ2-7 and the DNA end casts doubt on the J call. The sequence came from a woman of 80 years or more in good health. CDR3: CAWSVLGQGSCEQYF. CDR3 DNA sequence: TGTGCCTGGAGCGTACTCGGACAGGGCTCCTGCGAGCAGTACTTC.